A selection of T cell receptor beta chains follows, all from one sample in a study of early T cells in non-severe SARS-CoV-2 infection. From the 5' RACE reads, TCRdb called clonotypes with MiXCR, one entry per CDR3 protein. Seen here are over 45,000 distinct CDR3 sequences, around 6% observed once, and the top ten hold around 4.4%. Material: whole blood. These receptors all come from an adult who was a healthcare worker with PCR-confirmed SARS-CoV-2 infection or an uninfected control (not recorded which). The CDR3 runs from the conserved cysteine through the conserved F or W. The D gene is left open where the match is weak. Size values are once, few and many counts, or a class for expanded clones, and some rows have none.

V gene,clone size,J gene,CDR3 length,D gene,CDR3 protein,CDR3 DNA
TRBV5-6,many,TRBJ2-7,12,.,CASSLGADEQYF,TGTGCCAGCAGCTTGGGGGCCGACGAGCAGTACTTC
TRBV19,many,TRBJ2-2,15,TRBD2,CASSPSGSNTGELFF,TGTGCCAGTAGTCCTAGCGGGAGCAACACCGGGGAGCTGTTTTTT
TRBV11-2,.,TRBJ2-2,13,.,CASSSTRPGELFF,TGTGCCAGCAGCTCAACTAGACCCGGGGAGCTGTTTTTT
TRBV2,.,TRBJ2-1,13,TRBD2,CASSPGLVNEQFF,TGTGCCAGCAGTCCTGGACTAGTTAATGAGCAGTTCTTC
TRBV4-1,few,TRBJ1-2,14,.,CASSPKEFLYGYTF,TGCGCCAGCAGCCCGAAGGAGTTCCTCTATGGCTACACCTTC
TRBV29-1,many,TRBJ1-1,12,.,CSVVQGTTEAFF,TGCAGCGTTGTGCAGGGGACGACTGAAGCTTTCTTT
TRBV12-3/TRBV12-4,many,TRBJ2-7,15,TRBD2,CASSRTSGGAYEQYF,TGTGCCAGCAGCCGGACTAGCGGGGGGGCCTACGAGCAGTACTTC
TRBV5-1,many,TRBJ2-1,16,.,CASSPRSKSSYNEQFF,TGCGCCAGCAGCCCCCGATCCAAGAGCTCCTACAATGAGCAGTTCTTC
TRBV18,many,TRBJ2-7,15,.,CASSPIPTASYEQYF,TGTGCCAGCTCACCCATACCGACAGCCTCCTACGAGCAGTACTTC
TRBV6-2/TRBV6-3,many,TRBJ2-5,15,.,CASSYTTARQETQYF,TGTGCCAGCAGTTACACGACAGCCCGGCAGGAGACCCAGTACTTC
TRBV6-6,many,TRBJ2-2,13,.,CASRAANTGELFF,TGTGCCAGCAGGGCCGCGAACACCGGGGAGCTGTTTTTT
TRBV12-3/TRBV12-4,.,TRBJ1-1,14,.,CASSLGSLGTEAFF,TGTGCCAGCAGTTTAGGTTCCCTTGGAACTGAAGCTTTCTTT
TRBV11-2,many,TRBJ2-1,12,.,CASTLLVDEQFF,TGTGCCAGCACGCTCCTCGTGGATGAGCAGTTCTTC
TRBV6-4,medium-sized,TRBJ2-3,15,TRBD2,CASSDSREATDTQYF,TGTGCCAGCAGTGACTCGCGGGAGGCCACAGATACGCAGTATTTT
TRBV10-1,.,TRBJ2-7,15,.,CASSPGRRGTYEQYF,TGCGCCAGCAGCCCGGGCCGGCGGGGAACCTACGAGCAGTACTTC
TRBV11-2,many,TRBJ2-6,17,.,CASTRRDSSTGANVLTF,TGTGCCAGCACCCGGAGGGACAGCAGCACTGGGGCCAACGTCCTGACTTTC
TRBV20-1,few,TRBJ2-3,16,TRBD2,CSAGGIAGELTDTQYF,TGCAGTGCTGGGGGAATAGCGGGAGAACTCACAGATACGCAGTATTTT
TRBV10-3,.,TRBJ1-5,15,TRBD1,CAIRRGTGSNQPRHF,TGTGCCATCAGGCGAGGGACAGGGAGCAATCAGCCCCGGCATTTT
TRBV18,many,TRBJ1-6,14,.,CASSKGLRNSPLHF,TGTGCCAGCTCGAAAGGCCTAAGGAATTCACCCCTCCACTTT
TRBV20-1,.,TRBJ2-7,13,TRBD2,CSALPAGVREQYF,TGCAGTGCCCTCCCAGCGGGAGTAAGGGAGCAGTACTTC
TRBV10-3,many,TRBJ2-7,13,TRBD1,CAARDRGTGEQYF,TGTGCCGCCAGGGACAGGGGGACGGGAGAGCAGTACTTC
TRBV12-3/TRBV12-4,few,TRBJ1-5,12,.,CASSPAGQPQHF,TGTGCCAGCAGCCCCGCGGGTCAGCCCCAGCATTTT
TRBV6-2/TRBV6-3,many,TRBJ2-1,15,.,CASSYTGGSYNEQFF,TGTGCCAGCAGTTACACCGGGGGTTCCTACAATGAGCAGTTCTTC
TRBV18,many,TRBJ2-5,14,.,CASSPGTFDRTQYF,TGTGCCAGCTCACCAGGGACATTTGATCGGACCCAGTACTTC
TRBV4-1,many,TRBJ2-7,15,.,CASSGGSRLSYEQYF,TGCGCCAGCAGCGGGGGCAGTCGACTCTCCTACGAGCAGTACTTC
TRBV15,many,TRBJ2-6,15,.,CATSGRSSGANVLTF,TGTGCCACCAGTGGGCGTTCCTCTGGGGCCAACGTCCTGACTTTC
TRBV29-1,few,TRBJ2-3,14,.,CSVGTSLGTDTQYF,TGCAGCGTCGGGACGAGTCTGGGCACAGATACGCAGTATTTT
TRBV20-1,many,TRBJ1-2,16,.,CSARDNLGPGNYGYTF,TGCAGTGCTAGAGATAATTTGGGACCGGGGAACTATGGCTACACCTTC
TRBV5-1,.,TRBJ2-1,14,.,CASSSGQCTNEQFF,TGCGCCAGCAGCTCTGGACAGTGCACGAATGAGCAGTTCTTC
TRBV7-2,many,TRBJ2-5,14,.,CASSKPGVQETQYF,TGTGCCAGCAGTAAACCTGGGGTACAAGAGACCCAGTACTTC
TRBV11-3,many,TRBJ2-1,15,TRBD2,CASSFAGLASNEQFF,TGTGCCAGCAGCTTCGCTGGACTAGCGTCAAATGAGCAGTTCTTC
TRBV20-1,many,TRBJ2-3,14,.,CSAREVSLTDTQYF,TGCAGTGCTAGAGAGGTCAGCCTCACAGATACGCAGTATTTT
TRBV30,many,TRBJ1-2,13,.,CAWSVPRLSGYTF,TGTGCCTGGAGTGTACCACGGCTGAGTGGCTACACCTTC
TRBV5-4,few,TRBJ2-7,15,TRBD2,CATAPRTSGSHEQYF,TGTGCCACCGCGCCAAGGACTAGCGGGAGTCACGAGCAGTACTTC
TRBV4-2,.,TRBJ2-2,16,.,CASSQPMGLNTGELFF,TGTGCCAGCAGCCAACCTATGGGACTTAACACCGGGGAGCTGTTTTTT
TRBV20-1,.,TRBJ1-1,12,.,CSAVPGFTEAFF,TGCAGTGCCGTTCCGGGATTCACTGAAGCTTTCTTT
TRBV7-9,.,TRBJ2-2,16,TRBD1,CASSAGTGGITGELFF,TGTGCCAGCAGCGCCGGGACAGGGGGCATTACCGGGGAGCTGTTTTTT
TRBV10-3,few,TRBJ1-1,14,TRBD1,CAISGMGQGNEAFF,TGTGCCATCAGTGGGATGGGACAGGGGAATGAAGCTTTCTTT
TRBV12-3/TRBV12-4,many,TRBJ2-1,14,TRBD2,CASTQGRAGGRQFF,TGTGCCAGCACCCAGGGCAGAGCGGGAGGGCGACAGTTCTTC
TRBV2,.,TRBJ2-3,19,.,CASMVWKQGPHLGTDTQYF,TGTGCCAGCATGGTTTGGAAACAGGGCCCCCACCTTGGCACAGATACGCAGTATTTT
TRBV5-6,many,TRBJ1-3,13,.,CASSFGVGNTIYF,TGTGCCAGCAGCTTTGGTGTTGGGAACACCATATATTTT
TRBV30,many,TRBJ2-7,16,.,CAWSVQLGRGKREQYF,TGTGCCTGGAGTGTACAGCTGGGACGGGGGAAGCGCGAGCAGTACTTC
TRBV20-1,.,TRBJ2-7,14,TRBD1,CSAPAGQGGYEQYF,TGCAGTGCTCCCGCCGGACAGGGGGGGTACGAGCAGTACTTC
TRBV3-1,many,TRBJ1-4,13,.,CASSQVSGEKLFF,TGTGCCAGCAGCCAAGTAAGCGGAGAAAAACTGTTTTTT
TRBV29-1,many,TRBJ2-1,10,.,CSVSWDEQFF,TGCAGCGTTTCGTGGGATGAGCAGTTCTTC
TRBV4-2,few,TRBJ1-1,15,TRBD1,CASSQDSRGTTEAFF,TGTGCCAGCAGCCAAGACTCCAGGGGGACAACTGAAGCTTTCTTT
TRBV2,many,TRBJ2-3,15,TRBD1,CASSESRGRTDTQYF,TGTGCCAGCAGTGAAAGCAGGGGGCGGACAGATACGCAGTATTTT
TRBV5-1,.,TRBJ2-7,13,.,CASKAENSYEQYF,TGCGCCAGCAAGGCAGAAAACTCCTACGAGCAGTACTTC
TRBV29-1,many,TRBJ2-3,15,.,CSVEGGAGWTDTQYF,TGCAGCGTTGAAGGAGGGGCGGGGTGGACAGATACGCAGTATTTT